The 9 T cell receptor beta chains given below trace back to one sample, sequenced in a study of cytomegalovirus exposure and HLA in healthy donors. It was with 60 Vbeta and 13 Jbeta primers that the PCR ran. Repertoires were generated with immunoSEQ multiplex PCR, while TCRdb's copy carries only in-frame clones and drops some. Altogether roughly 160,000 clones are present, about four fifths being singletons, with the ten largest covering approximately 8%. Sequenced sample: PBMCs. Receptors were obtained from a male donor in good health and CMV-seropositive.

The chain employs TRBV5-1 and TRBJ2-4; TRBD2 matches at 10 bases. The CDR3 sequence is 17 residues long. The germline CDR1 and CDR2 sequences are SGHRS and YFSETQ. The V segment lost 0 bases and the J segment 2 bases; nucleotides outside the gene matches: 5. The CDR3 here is CASSLAVSGGSKNIQYF. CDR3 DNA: TGCGCCAGCAGCTTGGCCGTTAGCGGGGGGTCCAAAAACATTCAGTACTTC. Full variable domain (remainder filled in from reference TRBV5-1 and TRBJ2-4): KAGVTQTPRYLIKTRGQQVTLSCSPISGHRSVSWYQQTPGQGLQFLFEYFSETQRNKGNFPGRFSGRQFSNSRSEMNVSTLELGDSALYLCASSLAVSGGSKNIQYFGAGTRLSVL.

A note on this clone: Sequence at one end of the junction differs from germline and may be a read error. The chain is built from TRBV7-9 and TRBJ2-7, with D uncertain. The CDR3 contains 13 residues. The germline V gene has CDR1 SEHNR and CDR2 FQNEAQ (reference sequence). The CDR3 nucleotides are TGTGCCAGCAGCTTCGCAAGCTCCGACGAGCAGTACTTC. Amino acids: CASSFASSDEQYF.

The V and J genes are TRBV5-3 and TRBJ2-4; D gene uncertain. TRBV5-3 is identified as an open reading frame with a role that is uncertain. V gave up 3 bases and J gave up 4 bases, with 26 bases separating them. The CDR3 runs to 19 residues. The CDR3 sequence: CARSSLLPFIQEPKNIQYF. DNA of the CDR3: TGTGCCAGAAGCTCTTTGCTCCCTTTTATCCAGGAACCTAAAAACATTCAGTACTTC.

The CDR3 spells CASSLGTESGAFF. The CDR3 region has the DNA TGTGCCAGCAGCTTGGGCACAGAGTCTGGAGCTTTCTTT. The chain recombines TRBV5-4 with TRBJ1-1; the D is unclear. V was clipped by 0 bases and J by 10 bases, with 13 bases between them. The CDR3 contains 13 residues. Germline assignment: CDR1 SGHNT and CDR2 YYREEE (reference sequence).

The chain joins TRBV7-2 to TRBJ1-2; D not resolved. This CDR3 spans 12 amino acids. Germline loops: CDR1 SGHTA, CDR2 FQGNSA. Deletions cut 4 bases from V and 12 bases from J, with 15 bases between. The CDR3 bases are TGTGCCAGCAGCTCCGCGGGGTCTGTAGACACCTTC. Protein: CASSSAGSVDTF.

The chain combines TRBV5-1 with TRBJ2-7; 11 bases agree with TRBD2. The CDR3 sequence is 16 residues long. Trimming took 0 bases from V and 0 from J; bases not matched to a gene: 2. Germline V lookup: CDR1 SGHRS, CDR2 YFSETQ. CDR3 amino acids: CASSLVTSGSSYEQYF. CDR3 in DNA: TGCGCCAGCAGCTTGGTTACTAGCGGGAGCTCCTACGAGCAGTACTTC.

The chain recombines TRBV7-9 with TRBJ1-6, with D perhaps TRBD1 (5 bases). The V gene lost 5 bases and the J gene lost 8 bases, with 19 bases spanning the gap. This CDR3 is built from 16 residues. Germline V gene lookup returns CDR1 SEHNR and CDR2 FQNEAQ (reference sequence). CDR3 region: CASSRITGRKDSPLHF. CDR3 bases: TGTGCCAGCAGCCGGATAACAGGTCGGAAAGATTCACCCCTCCACTTT.

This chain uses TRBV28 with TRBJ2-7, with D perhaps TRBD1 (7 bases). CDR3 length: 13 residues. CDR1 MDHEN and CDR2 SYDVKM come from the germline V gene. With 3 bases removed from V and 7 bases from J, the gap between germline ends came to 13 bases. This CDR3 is CASSLEGAREQYF. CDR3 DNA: TGTGCCAGCAGTTTGGAGGGGGCGCGGGAGCAGTACTTC.

The CDR3: CASSELGELFF. CDR3 sequence (DNA): TGTGCCAGCAGTGAACTCGGGGAGCTGTTTTTT. The chain carries TRBV2 and TRBJ2-2; no definite D call. Germline V gene lookup returns CDR1 SNHLY and CDR2 FYNNEI. The CDR3 sequence is 11 residues long. The V end was cut by 2 bases, the J end by 7 bases, with 2 bases between.